Following are 3 T cell receptor beta chains from one sample sequenced in a study of T cell repertoires in ileal Crohn's disease. This table comes from immunoSEQ multiplex PCR, and its TCRdb copy is limited to in-frame clones, with some not included. The repertoire has several thousand clones, around 79% of them found once; the top ten carry roughly 17%. What was sequenced was ileal tissue. These receptors came from an adult with Crohn's disease.

The chain combines TRBV11-2 with TRBJ2-1; no definite D call. V dropped 3 bases and J dropped 8 bases, with 11 bases sitting between them. Germline CDR1 reads SGHAT; CDR2 reads FQNNGV. The CDR3 length is 13 residues. The CDR3 DNA is TGTGCCAGCAGCTTCACGAATCGAGATGAGCAGTTCTTC. As protein: CASSFTNRDEQFF.

The rearrangement joins TRBV5-1 to TRBJ2-7; 7 bases agree with TRBD2. Trimming took 0 bases from V and 3 from J; bases not matched to a gene: 9. CDR1 SGHRS and CDR2 YFSETQ come from the germline V gene. CDR3 size: 16 residues. The CDR3 protein is CASSLGGGASYYEQYF. CDR3 bases: TGCGCCAGCAGCTTGGGCGGGGGAGCCTCCTACTACGAGCAGTACTTC.

This clone was seen a single time. As DNA, the CDR3 is TGTGCCAGCAGTAGCGGAGACACCGGGGAGCTGTTTTTT. The encoded protein is CASSSGDTGELFF. The chain recombines TRBV25-1 with TRBJ2-2; possible D gene TRBD2, 5 bases. The CDR3 totals 13 residues. Between the trimmed V and J ends, which lost 5 bases and 3 bases, there was a span of 7 bases. The germline gives CDR1 MGHDK, CDR2 SYGVNS.